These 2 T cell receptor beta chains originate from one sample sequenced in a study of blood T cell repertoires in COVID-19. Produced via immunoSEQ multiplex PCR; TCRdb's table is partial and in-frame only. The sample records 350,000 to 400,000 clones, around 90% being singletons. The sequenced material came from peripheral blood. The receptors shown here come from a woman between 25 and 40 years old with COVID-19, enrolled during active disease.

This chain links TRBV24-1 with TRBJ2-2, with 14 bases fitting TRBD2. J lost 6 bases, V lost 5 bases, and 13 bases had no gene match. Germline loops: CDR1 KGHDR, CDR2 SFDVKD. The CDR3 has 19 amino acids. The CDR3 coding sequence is TGTGCCACCAGTGCCGACCCCAGACTAGCGGGAGGGTACTCCGGGGAGCTGTTTTTT. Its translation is CATSADPRLAGGYSGELFF.

The CDR3: CASSPARDRVADTQYF. DNA of the CDR3: TGTGCCAGCAGCCCAGCTCGGGACAGGGTGGCAGATACGCAGTATTTT. This chain connects TRBV7-2 to TRBJ2-3, with TRBD1 identical over 9 bases. This CDR3 has 16 residues. The ends lost 5 bases at V and 4 bases at J; junction bases unmatched: 10. Germline V lookup: CDR1 SGHTA, CDR2 FQGNSA.